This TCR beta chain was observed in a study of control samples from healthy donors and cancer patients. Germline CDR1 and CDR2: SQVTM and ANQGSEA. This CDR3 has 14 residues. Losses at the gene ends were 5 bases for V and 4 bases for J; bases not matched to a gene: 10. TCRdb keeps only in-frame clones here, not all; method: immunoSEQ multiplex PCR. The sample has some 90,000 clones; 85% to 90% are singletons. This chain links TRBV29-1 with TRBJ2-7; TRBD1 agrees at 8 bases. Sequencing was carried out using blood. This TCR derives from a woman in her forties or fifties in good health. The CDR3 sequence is CSVLIQGATYEQYF. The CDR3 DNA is TGCAGCGTTTTGATCCAGGGGGCAACGTACGAGCAGTACTTC.